The 31 T cell receptor beta chains below come from one sample, sequenced in a study of blood T cell repertoires in COVID-19. Data came from immunoSEQ multiplex PCR; TCRdb stores just in-frame clones and leaves some out. This sample has around 60,000 clones; 70% to 75% occur once, and the top ten carry more than 15%. Sequencing input: peripheral blood. Receptors originate from a woman aged 50 to 60 with active or convalescent COVID-19.

The chain employs TRBV11-2 and TRBJ2-7; 10 bases are shared with TRBD2. This CDR3 has 15 residues. In germline, CDR1 is SGHAT, CDR2 FQNNGV. The V and J ends lost 0 bases and 4 bases, in that order; junction bases with no gene match: 3. CDR3 nucleotide sequence: TGTGCCAGCAGCTTAGAACCTAGCGGGAGATACGAGCAGTACTTC. Residues: CASSLEPSGRYEQYF.

This clone was seen a single time. The chain uses TRBV4-1 and TRBJ1-5; a possible D gene is TRBD1 (6 bases). The germline V and J ends were trimmed by 4 bases and 0 bases, with 10 bases remaining between them. This CDR3 has 15 residues. CDR1 and CDR2 from the germline V gene are MGHRA and YSYEKL. CDR3 sequence reads: CASSRNRVSNQPQHF. For the CDR3, the DNA is TGCGCCAGCAGCCGGAACAGGGTTAGCAATCAGCCCCAGCATTTT.

The chain has TRBV2 and TRBJ1-5; the match to TRBD1 covers 7 bases. Germline V gives CDR1 SNHLY, CDR2 FYNNEI. Trimming removed 2 bases from V and 5 bases from J; junction bases left unmatched: 3. The CDR3 is 14 amino acids. The chain's CDR3 is CASSEPRGDQPQHF. CDR3 sequence (DNA): TGTGCCAGCAGTGAACCCAGGGGGGATCAGCCCCAGCATTTT.

V gene TRBV29-1 combines with J gene TRBJ2-3, with TRBD1 matching over 12 bases. J gave up 4 bases and V 3 bases, and 5 bases lay outside the gene matches. Germline V gene lookup returns CDR1 SQVTM and CDR2 ANQGSEA. The CDR3 loop spans 15 amino acids. The DNA of the CDR3 is TGCAGCGTTGAGGGACAGGGGGCGAGGGCAGATACGCAGTATTTT. The encoded protein is CSVEGQGARADTQYF.

The chain links TRBV2 to TRBJ2-2; TRBD1 agrees at 9 bases. This CDR3 comprises 17 residues. CDR1 and CDR2 (germline): SNHLY, FYNNEI. The V gene end was trimmed by 4 bases and the J gene end by 5 bases; junction bases not matched to a gene: 11. The DNA of the CDR3 is TGTGCCAGCAGTGGGACAGGGGTTCGGTCAGGAACCGGGGAGCTGTTTTTT. As protein: CASSGTGVRSGTGELFF.

The chain joins TRBV5-6 to TRBJ1-1; D is possibly TRBD1 (5 bases). V lost 2 bases and J 1 base, leaving 9 bases between the germline ends. The germline V gene encodes CDR1 SGHDT and CDR2 YYEEEE. There are 14 residues in the CDR3. The CDR3 here is CASSFLGGNTEAFF. CDR3 DNA sequence: TGTGCCAGCAGCTTTTTGGGGGGGAACACTGAAGCTTTCTTT. Full variable domain (rest looked up from reference TRBV5-6 and TRBJ1-1): DAGVTQSPTHLIKTRGQQVTLRCSPKSGHDTVSWYQQALGQGPQFIFQYYEEEERQRGNFPDRFSGHQFPNYSSELNVNALLLGDSALYLCASSFLGGNTEAFFGQGTRLTVV.

This sequence joins TRBV14 and TRBJ1-3; D remains ambiguous. The V end was cut by 5 bases, the J end by 9 bases, with 11 bases between. The CDR3 totals 12 residues. Germline V gene sequence: CDR1 SGHDN, CDR2 FVKESK. The CDR3 sequence is CASSAGVSTIYF. The CDR3 nucleotides read TGTGCCAGCAGCGCGGGAGTTAGCACCATATATTTT.

The table lists this clone with a few counts. The V and J genes are TRBV5-1 and TRBJ1-4, with D hard to call. The CDR3 extends over 14 amino acids. Deletions cut 3 bases from V and 0 bases from J, with 6 bases between. Germline CDR1 reads SGHRS; CDR2 reads YFSETQ. CDR3 bases: TGCGCCAGCAGCTCCAGGACAACTAATGAAAAACTGTTTTTT. Its protein product is CASSSRTTNEKLFF.

The rearrangement joins TRBV28 to TRBJ2-1, with TRBD2 identical over 7 bases. The CDR3 runs to 15 residues. Germline assignment: CDR1 MDHEN and CDR2 SYDVKM. Germline trimming cut 5 bases from V and 3 bases from J; bases unmatched to any gene: 7. CDR3: CASSLRLALYNEQFF. CDR3 DNA: TGTGCCAGCAGTCTTCGACTAGCACTCTACAATGAGCAGTTCTTC.

This clone has just one count. V gene TRBV6-5 combines with J gene TRBJ1-5; D is undetermined. Trimming stripped 8 bases from V and 6 bases from J, with 17 bases between. This CDR3 spans 14 amino acids. CDR1 is MNHEY, CDR2 SVGAGI, per germline. CDR3 residues: CASRTGWVVQPQHF. The CDR3 DNA follows: TGTGCCAGCCGAACGGGATGGGTTGTTCAGCCCCAGCATTTT.

The table lists this clone with a count of one. The chain links TRBV7-6 to TRBJ2-1; D is possibly TRBD1 (5 bases). The V end lost 6 bases, the J end lost 0 bases, and 12 bases lay between the germline ends. This CDR3 comprises 15 residues. Per germline, CDR1 SGHVS and CDR2 FNYEAQ. The CDR3 bases are TGTGCCAGCAGACTCACTGACAGCTCCTACAATGAGCAGTTCTTC. Translation: CASRLTDSSYNEQFF.

This clone was seen a few times. V and J are TRBV5-1 and TRBJ2-1, with a tentative D call TRBD2 (6 bases). Deletions cut 4 bases from V and 7 bases from J, with 15 bases between. Germline CDR1 is SGHRS and CDR2 is YFSETQ. The CDR3 spans 14 residues. CDR3 nucleotide sequence: TGCGCCAGCAGCCTAGATGGACTAAAAAATGAGCAGTTCTTC. It codes for CASSLDGLKNEQFF.

This chain links TRBV5-1 with TRBJ1-2, with D tentatively TRBD1 (5 bases). The V gene lost 4 bases and the J gene lost 3 bases, with 16 bases spanning the gap. The CDR3 consists of 15 residues. Germline-derived CDR1 and CDR2 are SGHRS and YFSETQ. The CDR3 spells CASSPGGLLDYGYTF. The CDR3, as DNA: TGCGCCAGCAGCCCGGGGGGTCTGCTCGACTATGGCTACACCTTC.

Here the CDR3 DNA reads TGCGCCAGCAGCTTCTTAGGACTAGAGGAGCAGTACTTC. It yields the protein CASSFLGLEEQYF. The chain couples TRBV5-1 to TRBJ2-7; 7 positions agree with TRBD2. The CDR3 has 13 amino acids. V was pared by 2 bases and J by 7 bases, with 6 bases of the junction left unmatched. The V gene's germline CDR1 is SGHRS and CDR2 YFSETQ.

V and J are TRBV11-2 and TRBJ2-2, with 7 bases aligning to TRBD2. Trimming took 1 base from V and 8 from J; bases not matched to a gene: 7. The CDR3 consists of 15 residues. Germline-derived CDR1 and CDR2 are SGHAT and FQNNGV. The CDR3 coding sequence is TGTGCCAGCAGCTTAGGGGTTACTAGCGCGGGGGAGCTGTTTTTT. It specifies CASSLGVTSAGELFF.

This chain uses TRBV2 with TRBJ2-7; 8 nucleotides align to TRBD1. The germline V gene has CDR1 SNHLY and CDR2 FYNNEI. V shed 4 bases and J 0 bases; nucleotides not matched to a gene: 2. The CDR3 has 14 amino acids. CDR3 DNA: TGTGCCAGCAGTGCGGACAGGGCCTCCTACGAGCAGTACTTC. Its protein product is CASSADRASYEQYF.

This clone was counted a few times. The chain joins TRBV12-3 or TRBV12-4 to TRBJ2-7; TRBD2 is a possible D gene (5 bases). Trimming took 6 bases from V and 0 from J, leaving 9 bases between them. This CDR3 spans 13 amino acids. CDR3 protein: CASRAGFSYEQYF. The CDR3 coding sequence is TGTGCCAGCAGGGCGGGCTTCTCCTACGAGCAGTACTTC.

V and J are TRBV5-1 and TRBJ1-1; a weak D match, TRBD1 (5 bases). V dropped 2 bases and J dropped 7 bases, with 18 bases sitting between them. Germline V CDR1 and CDR2: SGHRS, YFSETQ. The CDR3 contains 15 residues. CDR3 sequence: CASSFSTRDSGEAFF. In nucleotides, the CDR3 is TGCGCCAGCAGCTTTTCCACCCGGGACTCGGGTGAAGCTTTCTTT.

J is TRBJ2-3 and V is TRBV9; no clear D gene. Germline V gives CDR1 SGDLS, CDR2 YYNGEE. The CDR3 covers 14 residues. V was cut by 0 bases and J by 7 bases, with 12 bases left in between. CDR3 amino acids: CASSVEAGLNTQYF. In DNA form, the CDR3 reads TGTGCCAGCAGCGTAGAAGCAGGATTAAATACGCAGTATTTT. Full variable domain (remainder filled in from reference TRBV9 and TRBJ2-3): DSGVTQTPKHLITATGQRVTLRCSPRSGDLSVYWYQQSLDQGLQFLIQYYNGEERAKGNILERFSAQQFPDLHSELNLSSLELGDSALYFCASSVEAGLNTQYFGPGTRLTVL.

This rearrangement joins TRBV29-1 to TRBJ2-7; TRBD2 matches at 9 bases. This CDR3 has 13 residues. Germline lookup yields CDR1 SQVTM and CDR2 ANQGSEA. V was clipped by 3 bases and J by 8 bases; unmatched bases: 8. Here the CDR3 DNA reads TGCAGCGTTGAGACTAGCGGCATAGGCAAGCAGTACTTC. Translation: CSVETSGIGKQYF.

The chain links TRBV20-1 to TRBJ2-7, with 11 bases lining up with TRBD2. CDR1 is DFQATT and CDR2 is SNEGSKA in the germline V gene (reference sequence). This CDR3 spans 16 amino acids. Trimming cost V 3 bases and J 0 bases; bases outside gene matches: 7. The CDR3 DNA follows: TGCAGTGCTAGTCGTATAGGGACTAGCGGCTCCTACGAGCAGTACTTC. Translating it yields CSASRIGTSGSYEQYF.

Only a few counts were recorded for this clone. The V gene is TRBV30, the J gene TRBJ2-7, with 7 bases fitting TRBD2. Trimming took 7 bases from V and 1 from J; bases not matched to a gene: 10. This CDR3 has 14 residues. Germline CDR1 and CDR2: GTSNPN and SVGIG (reference sequence). Here the CDR3 reads CAFQTPSGSYEQYF. The CDR3 bases are TGTGCCTTCCAGACGCCTAGCGGATCCTACGAGCAGTACTTC.

CDR3 in amino acids: CAAEATGTTGELFF. The CDR3, as DNA: TGTGCCGCCGAGGCGACAGGGACCACCGGGGAGCTGTTTTTT. The rearrangement links TRBV6-5 to TRBJ2-2; 7 bases map to TRBD1. The CDR3 consists of 14 residues. V gave up 11 bases and J gave up 4 bases; unmatched junction bases: 10. Germline CDR1 reads MNHEY; CDR2 reads SVGAGI.

The chain couples TRBV11-2 to TRBJ2-7; TRBD1 aligns across 7 bases. The CDR3 spans 15 residues. Germline assignment: CDR1 SGHAT and CDR2 FQNNGV. With V trimmed by 5 bases and J by 6 bases, 13 bases remained unmatched. The CDR3 region has the DNA TGTGCCAGCAGCCTCAACAGGGGCTCCTCTCCCGAGCAGTACTTC. Translated: CASSLNRGSSPEQYF.

This clone was seen a handful of times. V and J are TRBV19 and TRBJ2-7, with 12 bases identical to TRBD2. V was pared by 7 bases and J by 2 bases, with 12 bases of the junction left unmatched. The CDR3 consists of 17 residues. The germline V gene encodes CDR1 LNHDA and CDR2 SQIVND (reference sequence). CDR3 protein: CASTKGGLAGSPYEQYF. For the CDR3, the DNA is TGTGCCAGTACCAAGGGGGGACTAGCGGGCTCCCCCTACGAGCAGTACTTC.

The chain carries TRBV18 and TRBJ1-1, with 12 bases fitting TRBD1. This CDR3 contains 16 residues. Germline V lookup: CDR1 KGHSH, CDR2 LQKENI. V lost 2 bases, J lost 1 base, and 2 bases stayed unmatched. CDR3 amino acids: CASSPGTGGANTEAFF. DNA of the CDR3: TGTGCCAGCTCACCAGGGACAGGGGGCGCGAACACTGAAGCTTTCTTT.

The chain is built from TRBV4-1 and TRBJ2-7; 7 bases match TRBD2. Germline lookup yields CDR1 MGHRA and CDR2 YSYEKL. J lost 5 bases, V lost 4 bases, and 8 bases had no gene match. CDR3 size: 14 residues. The CDR3 region has the DNA TGCGCCAGCAGCCCTTCGGGACTAATGGACGAGCAGTACTTC. Translating it yields CASSPSGLMDEQYF.

The J gene is TRBJ1-4, the V gene TRBV18, with D tentatively TRBD1 (5 bases). CDR1 is KGHSH and CDR2 is LQKENI in the germline V gene. There are 15 residues in the CDR3. Trimming cost V 0 bases and J 5 bases, with 10 bases left between them. CDR3 DNA: TGTGCCAGCTCACCACCTTCCGGGGGGAATGAAAAACTGTTTTTT. It yields the protein CASSPPSGGNEKLFF.

The chain couples TRBV7-2 to TRBJ2-5, with 7 bases aligning to TRBD2. CDR1 is SGHTA, CDR2 FQGNSA, per germline. This CDR3 comprises 14 residues. J lost 4 bases, V lost 4 bases, and 6 bases had no gene match. The CDR3 protein is CASSYHPSGETQYF. In DNA, the CDR3 is TGTGCCAGCAGCTACCACCCTAGCGGAGAGACCCAGTACTTC.

The rearrangement links TRBV11-2 to TRBJ2-3, with D perhaps TRBD2 (6 bases). CDR3 size: 13 residues. The germline V and J ends were trimmed by 1 base and 5 bases, with 7 bases remaining between them. CDR1 is SGHAT and CDR2 is FQNNGV in the germline V gene. The CDR3: CASSLGREDTQYF. In DNA form, the CDR3 reads TGTGCCAGCAGCTTAGGGCGGGAAGATACGCAGTATTTT.

The chain links TRBV5-1 to TRBJ1-2, with 9 bases that match TRBD1. The CDR3 spans 14 residues. V shed 3 bases, J shed 4 bases, and the junction held 4 bases outside the gene matches. The germline CDR1 and CDR2 sequences are SGHRS and YFSETQ. The CDR3 coding sequence is TGCGCCAGCAGCTACGGACAGGGGTTCTATGGCTACACCTTC. Translating it yields CASSYGQGFYGYTF. Full variable domain (outside the CDR3, taken from reference TRBV5-1 and TRBJ1-2): KAGVTQTPRYLIKTRGQQVTLSCSPISGHRSVSWYQQTPGQGLQFLFEYFSETQRNKGNFPGRFSGRQFSNSRSEMNVSTLELGDSALYLCASSYGQGFYGYTFGSGTRLTVV.